This T cell receptor (beta chain) was recorded in a study of blood T cell repertoires in COVID-19. V was pared by 5 bases and J by 4 bases, with 9 bases of the junction left unmatched. This CDR3 contains 15 residues. Per germline, CDR1 SGHVS and CDR2 FQNEAQ. Authors' data handling: Amplification with reference gene primers provided the estimates of nucleated cell counts. Some clones are missing from TCRdb's copy, which holds only in-frame ones; the method was immunoSEQ multiplex PCR. That table supplies the V and J calls and clone size; D and trimming were determined from the DNA. The table includes about 180,000 clones, approximately 85% detected once.

The genes are TRBV7-8 and TRBJ2-7, with 9 bases that match TRBD2. The sequenced sample consisted of PBMCs or T cells enriched from blood (not recorded which). The sequence came from a woman under 40 who had recovered from COVID-19. CDR3 protein: CASSPGTSNFYEQYF. The CDR3, as DNA: TGTGCCAGCAGCCCGGGGACTAGCAACTTTTACGAGCAGTACTTC.